This T cell receptor beta chain stems from a study of T cells in Graves' hyperthyroidism and ophthalmopathy. Regarding the study as a whole: The authors' 13 V-J model separated ophthalmopathy from stable hyperthyroidism.

The V and J ends lost 3 bases and 0 bases respectively, with 11 bases between them. The CDR3 extends over 15 amino acids. CDR1 and CDR2 (germline): SGHTA, FQGNSA. Notes on this clonotype: Its antigen is unidentified.

The source material, RNA transcripts, was used to amplify TCR beta CDR3 regions. Carried out on the TCR CDR3, a first-round RT-PCR used the HTBI primer set. One entry per CDR3 protein results from TCRdb running MiXCR on the multiplex PCR reads. This table has approximately 600,000 distinct CDR3 sequences, around 21% appearing once. The source of this sequence is a man under 40 with Graves' ophthalmopathy. The chain employs TRBV7-2 and TRBJ2-5; D call uncertain. Material for sequencing was blood. In DNA, the CDR3 is TGTGCCAGCAGCTTCACTGGATGGTACCAAGAGACCCAGTACTTC. Translated: CASSFTGWYQETQYF.